This is a list of T cell receptor beta chains from one sample in a study of type 1 regulatory T cells. The antigens these receptors bind are not known. TCRdb re-called the reads through MiXCR, storing one row per CDR3 protein. The data contain about 59,000 distinct CDR3 sequences, over 50% of them singletons. The source material was cultured non-Tr1 T cells, either the whole culture or a sorted T cell fraction (not recorded which). The source of these receptors is a human donor in good health. The CDR3 runs from the conserved cysteine through the conserved F or W. The D gene is left open where the match is weak. Clone size is stated in some rows and not others, as once, few, many or a class when expanded.

V	D	J	size	DNA	CDR3
TRBV28	TRBD2	TRBJ2-1	NA	TGTGCCAGCAGTTTTTTTGGCGGGAGCTCCTACAATGAGCAGTTCTTC	CASSFFGGSSYNEQFF
TRBV9	NA	TRBJ2-2	NA	TGTGCCAGCAGCGCCGTGGGGGCCGGGGAGCTGTTTTTT	CASSAVGAGELFF
TRBV24-1	NA	TRBJ2-3	NA	TGTGCCACCAGTGATTTGAGCGGCCCGGGGCAAACAGATACGCAGTATTTT	CATSDLSGPGQTDTQYF
TRBV27	TRBD1	TRBJ1-5	few	TGTGCCAGCAGTTTATCGAGGGGGCCCCAGCCCCAGCATTTT	CASSLSRGPQPQHF
TRBV7-6	NA	TRBJ2-1	NA	TGTGCCAGCAGCTTAGAAAACGGTGGTCTCTCCTACAATGAGCAGTTCTTC	CASSLENGGLSYNEQFF
TRBV19	TRBD1	TRBJ1-5	few	TGTGCCAGTAGTCCGGACAGGGCGGGCAATCAGCCCCAGCATTTT	CASSPDRAGNQPQHF
TRBV5-1	TRBD2	TRBJ2-5	NA	TGCGCCAGCAGTTCTGCGGGAGCCCAAGAGACCCAGTACTTC	CASSSAGAQETQYF
TRBV6-2/TRBV6-3	TRBD2	TRBJ2-2	NA	TGTGCCAGCAGGGCTAGCGGGTCGAACACCGGGGAGCTGTTTTTT	CASRASGSNTGELFF
TRBV4-1	NA	TRBJ1-4	NA	TGCGCCAGCAGCCGCGAGGAGGGTACGAGCTCTGAAAAACTGTTTTTT	CASSREEGTSSEKLFF
TRBV13	TRBD2	TRBJ2-7	NA	TGTGCCAGCAGCTTACTGACTAGCGGCTCCTACGAGCAGTACTTC	CASSLLTSGSYEQYF
TRBV6-5	TRBD1	TRBJ1-2	NA	TGTGCCAGCAGGATAGAGGACAGGGGAGACTATGGCTACACCTTC	CASRIEDRGDYGYTF
TRBV11-2	TRBD2	TRBJ2-2	NA	TGTGCCAGCTTCCGACTAGCGGGAGGCAGCGGGGGGCTGTTTTTT	CASFRLAGGSGGLFF
TRBV24-1	NA	TRBJ2-3	NA	TGTGCCACCAGTGATCGAAGGGGTAGAGATACGCAGTATTTT	CATSDRRGRDTQYF
TRBV20-1	NA	TRBJ1-6	NA	TGCAGTGCGCCGAATTCTGGGTCCTATAATTCACCCCTCCACTTT	CSAPNSGSYNSPLHF
TRBV15	NA	TRBJ1-2	few	TGTGCCACCAGCAGAGCGGGGGGCTATGGCTACACCTTC	CATSRAGGYGYTF
TRBV6-5	NA	TRBJ2-2	NA	TGTGCCAGCAGTTACTTTGGGACAAACACCGGGGAGCTGTTTTTT	CASSYFGTNTGELFF
TRBV6-5	NA	TRBJ1-2	NA	TGTGCCAGCAGTTCGTGGGATTACGGGGGCTACACCTTC	CASSSWDYGGYTF
TRBV14	NA	TRBJ1-4	NA	TGTGCCAGCAGCCAAGCGAGGGCCGGTGGAAAACTGTTTTTT	CASSQARAGGKLFF
TRBV5-1	TRBD2	TRBJ2-5	NA	TGCGCCAGCAGCTTCGGACTAGCGGGAGCGGGGGAGACCCAGTACTTC	CASSFGLAGAGETQYF
TRBV20-1	TRBD2	TRBJ2-3	NA	TGCAGTGCTAGGACTAGCGGGAGAGCAGATACGCAGTATTTT	CSARTSGRADTQYF
TRBV29-1	NA	TRBJ2-3	NA	TGCAGCGTTGAGAAAGGGATTGTGGATACGCAGTATTTT	CSVEKGIVDTQYF
TRBV7-9	NA	TRBJ2-7	NA	TGTGCCAGCAGCTCAGTAGGGTACCACGAGCAGTACTTC	CASSSVGYHEQYF
TRBV2	NA	TRBJ1-5	NA	TGTGCCAGCAGGGAACCGCGGGGGCTTAGCAATCAGCCCCAGCATTTT	CASREPRGLSNQPQHF
TRBV12-3/TRBV12-4	NA	TRBJ2-6	NA	TGTGCCAACGGCTTGGGGGGGCTCGGGGCCAACGTCCTGACTTTC	CANGLGGLGANVLTF
TRBV24-1	NA	TRBJ1-2	NA	TGTGCCACCAGTGACAGGGGAAGAGACTATGGCTACACCTTC	CATSDRGRDYGYTF
TRBV15	NA	TRBJ2-7	NA	TGTGCCACCGCATCGGGTTATAGGGACGAGCAGTACTTC	CATASGYRDEQYF
TRBV20-1	NA	TRBJ1-4	NA	TGCAGTGCTAGATATGCAACTAATGAAAAACTGTTTTTT	CSARYATNEKLFF
TRBV10-2	TRBD1	TRBJ1-4	NA	TGCGCCAGCAGTCCTACAGGGGGCCGGGAAAAACTGTTTTTT	CASSPTGGREKLFF
TRBV7-6	NA	TRBJ2-2	NA	TGTGCCAGCAGCTATATGGGGACCGGGGAGCTGTTTTTT	CASSYMGTGELFF
TRBV11-2	NA	TRBJ2-2	NA	TGTGCCAGCAGCTTATTCGGGAGCGGGAACACCGGGGAGCTGTTTTTT	CASSLFGSGNTGELFF
TRBV7-9	NA	TRBJ1-2	few	TGTGCCAGCAGCATTGGACAGTTCTATGGCTACACCTTC	CASSIGQFYGYTF
TRBV5-1	NA	TRBJ2-5	few	TGCGCCAGCAGCTTGGGGGACGGAAAGTCGGAGACCCAGTACTTC	CASSLGDGKSETQYF
TRBV7-2	NA	TRBJ2-2	NA	TGTGCCAGTTCCAGACCGGGTGCCGGGGAGCTGGTTTTT	CASSRPGAGELVF
TRBV3-1	NA	TRBJ1-1	medium-sized	TGTGCCAGCAGCCAATTTCCTGGGATATTCACTGAAGCTTTCTTT	CASSQFPGIFTEAFF
TRBV4-3	TRBD1	TRBJ2-1	few	TGCGCCAGCAGCCAAGATGTGGGACAGGGGGTCAATGAGCAGTTCTTC	CASSQDVGQGVNEQFF
TRBV6-5	NA	TRBJ1-4	NA	TGTGCCAGCAGACGGGACGCCGGAGGAGCAACTAATGAAAAACTGTTTTTT	CASRRDAGGATNEKLFF
TRBV28	TRBD1	TRBJ2-5	NA	TGTGCCAGCAGTTTCGGACAGGAAGAGACCCAGTACTTC	CASSFGQEETQYF
TRBV4-1	NA	TRBJ1-3	NA	TGCGCCAGCAGCCAAGCTCCGGCCTCTGGAAACACCATATATTTT	CASSQAPASGNTIYF
TRBV9	NA	TRBJ2-2	NA	TGTGCCAGCAGCTTGGGACCGACCGGTACCGGGGAGCTGTTTTTT	CASSLGPTGTGELFF
TRBV5-8	NA	TRBJ2-1	NA	TGTGCCAGCAGCTTTCGGCCCCCATTAGTGAATGAGCAGTTCTTC	CASSFRPPLVNEQFF
TRBV10-3	NA	TRBJ2-2	NA	TGTGCCATCAGAGAGCAGGACAGAAAAAACACCGGGGAGCTGTTTTTT	CAIREQDRKNTGELFF
TRBV20-1	NA	TRBJ2-7	NA	TGCAGTGCTCCTATACGGCGGGCTGACGACGAGCAGTACTTC	CSAPIRRADDEQYF
TRBV19	NA	TRBJ2-1	NA	TGTGCCAGTAGTCCCCGACTAGGGGCCTCCTACAATGAGCAGTTCTTC	CASSPRLGASYNEQFF
TRBV4-1	NA	TRBJ2-7	few	TGCGCCAGCAGCCAAGAGGTAGTCAGGGTTAGCGAGCAGTACTTC	CASSQEVVRVSEQYF
TRBV7-8	NA	TRBJ2-7	few	TGTGCGTCGGGACGGTCGGACTACGAGCAGTACTTC	CASGRSDYEQYF
TRBV7-2	NA	TRBJ1-4	few	TGTGCCAGCAGCTTAAGCGGGAAGCCAGGAGAAAAACTGTTTTTT	CASSLSGKPGEKLFF
TRBV27	TRBD1	TRBJ2-7	many	TGTGCCAGCAGTCCACAGGCAGGGGGCTTCGAGCAGTACTTC	CASSPQAGGFEQYF
TRBV9	TRBD2	TRBJ2-1	NA	TGTGCCAGCAGCGTAAACCCTAGCGGGAGCTTATACAATGAGCAGTTCTTC	CASSVNPSGSLYNEQFF
TRBV9	NA	TRBJ2-2	few	TGTGCCAGCAGCAGAGTAGCAAGGGGCACCGGGGAGCTGTTTTTT	CASSRVARGTGELFF
TRBV7-7	TRBD2	TRBJ2-6	once	TGTGCCAGCAGCTTAGCCACTACTAGCGGGAGGGCCGGAGGGGCCAACGTCCTGACTTTC	CASSLATTSGRAGGANVLTF